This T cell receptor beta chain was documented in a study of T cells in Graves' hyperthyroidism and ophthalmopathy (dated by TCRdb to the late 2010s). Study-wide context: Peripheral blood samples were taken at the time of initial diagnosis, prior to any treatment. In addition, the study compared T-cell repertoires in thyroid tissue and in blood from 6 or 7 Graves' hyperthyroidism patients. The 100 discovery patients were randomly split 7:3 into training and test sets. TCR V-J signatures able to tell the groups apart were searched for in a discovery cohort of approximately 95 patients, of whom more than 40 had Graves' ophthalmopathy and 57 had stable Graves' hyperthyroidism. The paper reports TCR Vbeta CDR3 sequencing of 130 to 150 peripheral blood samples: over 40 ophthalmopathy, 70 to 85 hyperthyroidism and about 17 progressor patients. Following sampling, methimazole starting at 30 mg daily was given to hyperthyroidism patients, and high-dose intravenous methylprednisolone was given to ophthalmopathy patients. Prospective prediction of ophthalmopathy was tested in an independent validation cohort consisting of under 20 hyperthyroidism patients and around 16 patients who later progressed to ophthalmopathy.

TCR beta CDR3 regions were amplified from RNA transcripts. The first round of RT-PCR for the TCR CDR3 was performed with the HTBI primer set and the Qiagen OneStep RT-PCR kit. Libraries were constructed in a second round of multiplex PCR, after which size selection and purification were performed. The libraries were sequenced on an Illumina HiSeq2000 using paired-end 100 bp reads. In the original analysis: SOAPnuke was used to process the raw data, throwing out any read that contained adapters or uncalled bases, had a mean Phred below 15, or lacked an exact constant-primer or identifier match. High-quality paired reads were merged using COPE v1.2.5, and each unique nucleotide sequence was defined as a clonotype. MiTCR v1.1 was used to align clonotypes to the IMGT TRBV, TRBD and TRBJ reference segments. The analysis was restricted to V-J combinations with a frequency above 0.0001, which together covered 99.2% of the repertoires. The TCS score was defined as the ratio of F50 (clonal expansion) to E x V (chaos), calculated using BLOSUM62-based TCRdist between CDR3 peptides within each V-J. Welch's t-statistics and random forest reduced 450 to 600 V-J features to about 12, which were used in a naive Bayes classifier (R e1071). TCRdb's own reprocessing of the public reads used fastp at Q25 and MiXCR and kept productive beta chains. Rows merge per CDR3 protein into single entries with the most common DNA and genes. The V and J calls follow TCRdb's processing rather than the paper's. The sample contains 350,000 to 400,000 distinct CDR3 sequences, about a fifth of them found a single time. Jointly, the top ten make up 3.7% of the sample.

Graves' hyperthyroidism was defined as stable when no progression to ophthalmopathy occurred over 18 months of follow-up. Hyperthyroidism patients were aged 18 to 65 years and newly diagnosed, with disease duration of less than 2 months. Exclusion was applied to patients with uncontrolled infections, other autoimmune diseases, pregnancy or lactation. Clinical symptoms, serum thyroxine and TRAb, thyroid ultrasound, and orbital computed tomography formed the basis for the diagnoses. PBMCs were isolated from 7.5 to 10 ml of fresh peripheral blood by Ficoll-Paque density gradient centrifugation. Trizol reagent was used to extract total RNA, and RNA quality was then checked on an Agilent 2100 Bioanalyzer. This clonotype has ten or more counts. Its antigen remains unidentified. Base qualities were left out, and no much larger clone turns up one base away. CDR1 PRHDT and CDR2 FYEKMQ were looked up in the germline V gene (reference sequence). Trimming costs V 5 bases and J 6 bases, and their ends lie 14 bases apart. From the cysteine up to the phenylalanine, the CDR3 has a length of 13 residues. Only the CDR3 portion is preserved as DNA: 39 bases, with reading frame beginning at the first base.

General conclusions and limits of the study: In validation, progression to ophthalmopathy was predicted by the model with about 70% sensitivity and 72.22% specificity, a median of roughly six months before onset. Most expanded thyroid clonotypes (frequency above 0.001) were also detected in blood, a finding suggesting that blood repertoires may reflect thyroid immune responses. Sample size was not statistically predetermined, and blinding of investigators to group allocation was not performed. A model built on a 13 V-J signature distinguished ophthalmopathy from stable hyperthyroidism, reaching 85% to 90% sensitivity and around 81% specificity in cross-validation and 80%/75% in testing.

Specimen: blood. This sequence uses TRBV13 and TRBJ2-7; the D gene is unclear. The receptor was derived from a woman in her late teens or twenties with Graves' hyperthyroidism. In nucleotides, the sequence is TGTGCCAGCAGCCCTCGTGGGCTAATCGAGCAGTACTTC. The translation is CASSPRGLIEQYF.